The clone carrying this TCR beta chain was counted between two and nine times. The antigen is unknown. The sample belongs to a study of OX40 agonist ivuxolimab in advanced cancers. General study results and limits: CD8+ T cells showed, on average, more clonal expansion than CD4+ cells.

Clones were sequenced by immunoSEQ multiplex PCR, and TCRdb holds only the in-frame ones, with some missing. The repertoire holds about 54,000 clones, with about 89% as singletons. The CDR3 sequence is 15 residues long. V lost 0 bases to trimming and J lost 4 bases, with 9 bases between them. Germline CDR1 MNHEY, CDR2 SVGAGI. This specimen was CD4+ or CD8+ T cells sorted from blood, taken in a trial of the OX40 agonist ivuxolimab. The gene calls are TRBV6-5 and TRBJ1-4; D is perhaps TRBD1 (6 bases). The TCR was taken from an adult with an advanced solid tumor such as melanoma, head and neck, liver or kidney cancer. CDR3 sequence reads: CASSYSGQINEKLFF. DNA for the CDR3: TGTGCCAGCAGTTACTCCGGACAGATTAATGAAAAACTGTTTTTT.